The present T cell receptor beta chain was sequenced within a study of blood T cell repertoires in COVID-19. Measured with immunoSEQ multiplex PCR; TCRdb has only the in-frame clones, and not every one. The sample holds 270,000 or so clones, roughly nine tenths seen once. The V end lost 6 bases, the J end lost 4 bases, and 18 bases lay between the germline ends. The germline CDR1 and CDR2 sequences are MNHEY and SMNVEV (reference sequence). The CDR3 has 15 amino acids. This rearrangement joins TRBV27 to TRBJ1-2; D possibly corresponds to TRBD1 (6 bases). The source material was peripheral blood. The source of this sequence is a woman aged 30 to 39 with COVID-19, enrolled during active disease. CDR3 region: CASSSPGQNAYGYTF. DNA of the CDR3: TGTGCCAGCAGCTCTCCCGGACAGAATGCCTATGGCTACACCTTC.